The clone carrying this T cell receptor beta chain was found a few times. As yet, its antigen is unknown. The data belong to a study of T cell responses to AZD1222 COVID-19 vaccine. Broader study findings: Mostly white British, mostly female donors; authors suggested clonal diversity may be underestimated. Dominant CD4 TCR responses targeted spike regions 160-218 and 743-854.

Sequenced by immunoSEQ multiplex PCR; TCRdb stores in-frame clones only, minus some. The table lists roughly 140,000 clones, more than 75% of them singletons, with around 4.3% in the top ten. Sequencing was performed on peripheral blood, taken on day 0 of MenACWY control vaccination. This TCR was sampled from an adult in good health.

This CDR3 is CASRVTPHRTFF. DNA of the CDR3: TGTGCCAGCAGGGTCACACCCCACCGGACGTTCTTC. The rearrangement links TRBV2 to TRBJ2-1; no reliable D call. The V end lost 6 bases, the J end lost 15 bases, and 18 bases lay between the germline ends. This CDR3 is 12 amino acids long. Germline V CDR1 and CDR2: SNHLY, FYNNEI.